This T cell receptor (beta chain) appears in the sequencing data of a study of response to subunit inactivated influenza vaccine. Study conclusions and caveats: After each seasonal influenza vaccination, few new T cells are recruited, the authors suggested.

Ten or more counts support this clonotype. The antigen is unknown. TCRdb re-called the RT-PCR reads with MiXCR, one entry per CDR3 protein. The table records 200,000 to 300,000 distinct CDR3 sequences, 12% of them present only once. V was cut by 0 bases and J by 2 bases, with 12 bases left in between. Germline V lookup: CDR1 SGHRS, CDR2 YFSETQ. The CDR3 is 16 amino acids. The V call is TRBV5-1, the J call TRBJ2-1, with D perhaps assigned TRBD1 or TRBD2 (5 bases each). This specimen consisted of non-naive T cells sorted from PBMCs, obtained roughly 15 days before vaccination. This TCR derives from a man aged 50 to 59 who received an inactivated influenza vaccine. The CDR3 spells CASSLVGTNPYNEQFF. CDR3 in DNA: TGCGCCAGCAGCTTGGTTGGGACGAATCCCTACAATGAGCAGTTCTTC.